Listed below are T cell receptor beta chains from one sample, sequenced in a study of response to subunit inactivated influenza vaccine. TCRdb reprocessed the RT-PCR reads via MiXCR and lists one record per CDR3 protein. The sample yields some 600,000 distinct CDR3 sequences, approximately 14% seen once. Sequenced here: PBMCs from blood, sampled less than 15 days before vaccination. Receptor source: a man aged 50-59 years who received an inactivated influenza vaccine. Both conserved end residues are part of each CDR3. A D gene is named only where the DNA matches it firmly. Not all rows give a size; the values are once, few, many and, for expanded clones, a class.

D gene	V gene	clone size	CDR3 length	J gene	CDR3 protein	CDR3 DNA
TRBD2	TRBV12-3/TRBV12-4	.	20	TRBJ2-5	CASSLGLRGLADPWGETQYF	TGTGCCAGCAGTTTAGGTCTTAGGGGACTAGCGGATCCCTGGGGAGAGACCCAGTACTTC
TRBD1	TRBV12-3/TRBV12-4	.	15	TRBJ1-6	CASSGTGGVNSPLHF	TGTGCCAGCAGTGGGACAGGGGGAGTTAATTCACCCCTCCACTTT
TRBD1	TRBV5-1	few	16	TRBJ1-3	CASSPEQGSSGNTIYF	TGCGCCAGCAGCCCAGAACAGGGGAGCTCTGGAAACACCATATATTTT
TRBD1	TRBV7-2	few	14	TRBJ1-5	CASSQGQNYQPQHF	TGTGCCAGCAGCCAGGGACAGAACTATCAGCCCCAGCATTTT
.	TRBV20-1	.	12	TRBJ1-4	CSALSIDEKLFF	TGCAGTGCCCTTTCAATTGATGAAAAACTGTTTTTT
TRBD1	TRBV27	many	14	TRBJ1-1	CASSYRGRDTEAFF	TGTGCCAGCAGTTACAGGGGGCGGGACACTGAAGCTTTCTTT
.	TRBV12-3/TRBV12-4	.	14	TRBJ1-5	CASSFNRANQPQHF	TGTGCCAGCAGTTTCAACCGGGCCAATCAGCCCCAGCATTTT
TRBD2	TRBV12-3/TRBV12-4	many	12	TRBJ2-3	CASGTTTDTQYF	TGTGCCAGCGGGACTACGACAGATACGCAGTATTTT
TRBD1	TRBV28	many	14	TRBJ2-3	CASSFHGQEDTQYF	TGTGCCAGCAGTTTTCACGGACAGGAAGATACGCAGTATTTT
.	TRBV7-8	few	14	TRBJ1-4	CASSLLGYNEKLFF	TGTGCCAGCAGCTTATTGGGGTATAATGAAAAACTGTTTTTT
.	TRBV20-1	.	13	TRBJ2-5	CSARPLAQETQYF	TGCAGTGCCCGCCCCCTAGCTCAAGAGACCCAGTACTTC
TRBD2	TRBV18	.	15	TRBJ2-7	CASSPAGEGPYEQYF	TGTGCCAGCTCACCAGCGGGGGAGGGCCCGTACGAGCAGTACTTC
TRBD2	TRBV10-3	.	14	TRBJ2-7	CAISRTSGAIEQYF	TGTGCCATCAGTCGGACTAGCGGGGCTATCGAGCAGTACTTC
.	TRBV15	few	18	TRBJ2-6	CATSLYRATFSGANVLTF	TGTGCCACCAGCCTTTACAGGGCAACCTTCTCTGGGGCCAACGTCCTGACTTTC
.	TRBV5-1	many	15	TRBJ2-2	CASSLESRNTGELFF	TGTGCCAGCAGCTTAGAGAGCAGGAACACCGGGGAGCTGTTTTTT
TRBD2	TRBV4-2	.	16	TRBJ2-3	CASSQSTSLRTDTQYF	TGTGCCAGCAGCCAATCGACTAGCCTACGCACAGATACGCAGTATTTT
.	TRBV7-9	.	13	TRBJ2-1	CASSLGQNAEQFF	TGTGCCAGCAGCTTGGGTCAGAATGCTGAGCAGTTCTTC
TRBD1	TRBV7-2	few	17	TRBJ1-3	CASSKTSGTESGNTIYF	TGTGCCAGCAGCAAAACATCCGGGACAGAATCTGGAAACACCATATATTTT
.	TRBV7-2	few	14	TRBJ2-7	CASSLIGSGYEQYF	TGTGCCAGCAGCTTAATAGGGAGCGGATACGAGCAGTACTTC
TRBD2	TRBV7-9	.	16	TRBJ2-3	CASSATSGSGLDTQYF	TGTGCCAGCAGCGCGACTAGCGGGAGTGGATTAGATACGCAGTATTTT
.	TRBV27	.	16	TRBJ1-6	CASSSPSRYYNSPLHF	TGTGCCAGCAGTTCCCCCTCGAGATACTATAATTCACCCCTCCACTTT
.	TRBV12-3/TRBV12-4	many	11	TRBJ2-7	CASSAYYEQYF	TGTGCCAGCAGCGCCTACTACGAGCAGTACTTC
TRBD1	TRBV4-2	once	16	TRBJ2-1	CASSQDQGAPYNEQFF	TGTGCCAGCAGCCAAGATCAGGGGGCCCCCTACAATGAGCAGTTCTTC
TRBD2	TRBV10-3	.	13	TRBJ2-7	CAISGGLAYEQYF	TGTGCCATCAGTGGGGGACTAGCGTACGAGCAGTACTTC
.	TRBV4-2	.	13	TRBJ2-3	CASSQGSGDTQYF	TGTGCCAGCAGCCAGGGTAGCGGAGATACGCAGTATTTT
.	TRBV18	.	15	TRBJ1-5	CASSPRQGPYQPQHF	TGTGCCAGCTCACCCCGGCAGGGCCCTTATCAGCCCCAGCATTTT
.	TRBV7-9	many	16	TRBJ2-1	CASSLIGASSYNEQFF	TGTGCCAGCAGTTTAATTGGGGCGAGCTCCTACAATGAGCAGTTCTTC
.	TRBV4-2	few	15	TRBJ2-2	CASSPSRGGAGELFF	TGTGCCAGCAGCCCCTCCCGAGGGGGGGCCGGGGAGCTGTTTTTT
.	TRBV7-9	many	16	TRBJ2-5	CASSLGDLWAQETQYF	TGTGCCAGCAGCTTAGGGGATCTGTGGGCCCAAGAGACCCAGTACTTC
.	TRBV5-1	many	12	TRBJ2-6	CASSTGANVLTF	TGCGCCAGCAGTACTGGGGCCAACGTCCTGACTTTC
TRBD1	TRBV12-3/TRBV12-4	many	15	TRBJ1-5	CASSLSGQGGQPQHF	TGTGCCAGCAGTTTATCAGGACAGGGAGGTCAGCCCCAGCATTTT
.	TRBV27	few	15	TRBJ2-3	CASRLLGGGTDTQYF	TGTGCCAGCAGACTCTTGGGCGGGGGCACAGATACGCAGTATTTT
.	TRBV29-1	few	13	TRBJ1-2	CSAALGEGYGYTF	TGCAGCGCCGCCCTAGGGGAGGGCTATGGCTACACCTTC
TRBD2	TRBV14	once	18	TRBJ2-2	CASSHVHRSGPSYGELFF	TGTGCCAGCAGCCATGTCCACCGTAGCGGGCCGTCCTACGGGGAGCTGTTTTTT
.	TRBV29-1	.	12	TRBJ2-1	CSALEGVGEQFF	TGCAGCGCCCTTGAGGGGGTTGGTGAGCAGTTCTTC
.	TRBV18	few	14	TRBJ1-2	CASSPNRANYGYTF	TGTGCCAGCTCACCAAACAGAGCTAACTATGGCTACACCTTC
.	TRBV5-5	.	12	TRBJ2-5	CASGRFQETQYF	TGTGCCAGCGGACGGTTCCAAGAGACCCAGTACTTC
.	TRBV7-9	few	15	TRBJ2-7	CASSFFGIWTGEQYF	TGTGCCAGCAGCTTTTTCGGGATATGGACTGGCGAGCAGTACTTC
.	TRBV4-3	.	17	TRBJ2-1	CASSYLMILGSYNEQFF	TGCGCCAGCAGCTACCTAATGATTCTCGGGTCCTACAATGAGCAGTTCTTC